Reported below is one TCR beta chain. This entry belongs to a study of blood T cell repertoires in COVID-19. Study summary: T cells, B-cell-depleted T cells, or PBMCs supplied cDNA or gDNA.

Per germline, CDR1 MNHEY and CDR2 SVGAGI. The CDR3 extends over 14 amino acids. The V and J ends lost 3 bases and 5 bases respectively, with 13 bases between them. TCRdb keeps only in-frame clones here, not all; method: immunoSEQ multiplex PCR. The sample includes 150,000 to 250,000 clones, around four fifths of them seen just once. Sequencing was done on a sample of peripheral blood. The chain couples TRBV6-5 to TRBJ1-1; D is ambiguous. The sequence derives from a human donor with acute or convalescent COVID-19. The donor label of this sample is uncertain. CDR3 nucleotide sequence: TGTGCCAGCAGTTATTTACGGTTCGGGACTGAAGCTTTCTTT. Translating it yields CASSYLRFGTEAFF.